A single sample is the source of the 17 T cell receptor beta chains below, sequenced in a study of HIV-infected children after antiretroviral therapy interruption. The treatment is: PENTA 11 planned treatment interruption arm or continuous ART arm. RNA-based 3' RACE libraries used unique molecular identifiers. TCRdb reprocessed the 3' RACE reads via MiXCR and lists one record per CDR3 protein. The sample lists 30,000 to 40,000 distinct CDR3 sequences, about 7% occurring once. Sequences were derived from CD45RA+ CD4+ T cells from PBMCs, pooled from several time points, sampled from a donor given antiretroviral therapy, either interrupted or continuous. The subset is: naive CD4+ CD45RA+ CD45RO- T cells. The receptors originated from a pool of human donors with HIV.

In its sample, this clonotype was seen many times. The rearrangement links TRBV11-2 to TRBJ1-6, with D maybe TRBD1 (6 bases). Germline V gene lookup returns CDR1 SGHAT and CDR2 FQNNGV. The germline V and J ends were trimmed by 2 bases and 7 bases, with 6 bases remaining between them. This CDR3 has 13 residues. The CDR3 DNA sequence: TGTGCCAGCAGCTTAACAGGGAATTCACCCCTCCACTTT. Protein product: CASSLTGNSPLHF.

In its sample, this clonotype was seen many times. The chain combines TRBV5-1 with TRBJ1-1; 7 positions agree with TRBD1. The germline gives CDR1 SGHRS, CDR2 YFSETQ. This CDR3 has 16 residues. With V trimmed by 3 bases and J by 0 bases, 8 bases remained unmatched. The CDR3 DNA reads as TGCGCCAGCAGCTGGGGACAGACGTTCATGAACACTGAAGCTTTCTTT. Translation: CASSWGQTFMNTEAFF.

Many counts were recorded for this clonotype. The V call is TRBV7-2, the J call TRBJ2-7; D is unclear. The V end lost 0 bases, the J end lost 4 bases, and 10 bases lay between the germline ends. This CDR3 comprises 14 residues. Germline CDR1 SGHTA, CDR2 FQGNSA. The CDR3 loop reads CASSLAQATYEQYF. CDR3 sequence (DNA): TGTGCCAGCAGCTTAGCCCAAGCGACGTACGAGCAGTACTTC. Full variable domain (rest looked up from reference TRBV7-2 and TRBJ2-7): GAGVSQSPSNKVTEKGKDVELRCDPISGHTALYWYRQSLGQGLEFLIYFQGNSAPDKSGLPSDRFSAERTGGSVSTLTIQRTQQEDSAVYLCASSLAQATYEQYFGPGTRLTVT.

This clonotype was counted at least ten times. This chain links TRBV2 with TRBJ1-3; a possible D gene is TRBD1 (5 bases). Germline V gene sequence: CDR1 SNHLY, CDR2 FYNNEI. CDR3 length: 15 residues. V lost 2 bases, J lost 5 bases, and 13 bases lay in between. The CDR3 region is CASSELTGQRNTIYF. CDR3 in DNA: TGTGCCAGCAGTGAATTGACGGGGCAGAGAAACACCATATATTTT.

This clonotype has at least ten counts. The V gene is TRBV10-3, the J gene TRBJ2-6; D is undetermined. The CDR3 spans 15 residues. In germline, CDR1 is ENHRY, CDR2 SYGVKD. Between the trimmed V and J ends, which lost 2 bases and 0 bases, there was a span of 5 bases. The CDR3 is CAISEGSSGANVLTF. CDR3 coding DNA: TGTGCCATCAGTGAGGGGTCCTCTGGGGCCAACGTCCTGACTTTC.

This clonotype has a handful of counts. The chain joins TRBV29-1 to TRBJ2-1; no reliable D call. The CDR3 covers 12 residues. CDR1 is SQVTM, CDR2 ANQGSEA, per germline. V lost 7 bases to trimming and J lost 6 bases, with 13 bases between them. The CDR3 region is CSAETRTNEQFF. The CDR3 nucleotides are TGCAGCGCCGAAACCCGGACCAATGAGCAGTTCTTC.

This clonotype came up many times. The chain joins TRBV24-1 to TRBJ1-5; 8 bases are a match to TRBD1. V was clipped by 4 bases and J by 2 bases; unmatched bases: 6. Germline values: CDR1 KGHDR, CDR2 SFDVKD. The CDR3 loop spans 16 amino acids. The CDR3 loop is CATSDRDRGGNQPQHF. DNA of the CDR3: TGTGCCACCAGTGACCGCGACAGGGGTGGCAATCAGCCCCAGCATTTT.

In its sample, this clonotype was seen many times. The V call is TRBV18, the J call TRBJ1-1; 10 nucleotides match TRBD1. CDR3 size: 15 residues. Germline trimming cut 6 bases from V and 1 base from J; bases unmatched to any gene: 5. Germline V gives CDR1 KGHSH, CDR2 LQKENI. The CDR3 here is CASSVGQGGNTEAFF. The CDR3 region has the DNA TGTGCCAGCTCGGTTGGACAGGGGGGGAACACTGAAGCTTTCTTT.

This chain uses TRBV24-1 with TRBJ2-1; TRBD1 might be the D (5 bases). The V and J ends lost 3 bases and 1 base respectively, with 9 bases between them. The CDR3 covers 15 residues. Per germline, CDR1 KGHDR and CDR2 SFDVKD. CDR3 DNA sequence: TGTGCCACCAGTGATCCAGGGTGGTCCTACAATGAGCAGTTCTTC. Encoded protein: CATSDPGWSYNEQFF.

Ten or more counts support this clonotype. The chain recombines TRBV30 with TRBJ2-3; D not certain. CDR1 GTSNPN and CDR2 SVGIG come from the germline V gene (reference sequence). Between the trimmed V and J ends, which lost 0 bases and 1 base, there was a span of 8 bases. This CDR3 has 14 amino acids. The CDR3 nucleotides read TGTGCCTGGAGTGTACTGTGGGGCACAGATACGCAGTATTTT. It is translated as CAWSVLWGTDTQYF.

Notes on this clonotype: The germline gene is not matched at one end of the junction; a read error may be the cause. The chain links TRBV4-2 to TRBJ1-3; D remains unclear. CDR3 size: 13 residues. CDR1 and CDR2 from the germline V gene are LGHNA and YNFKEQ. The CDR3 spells CASSQGSQNTLYF. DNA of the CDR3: TGTGCCAGCAGCCAAGGGAGTCAAAACACCTTGTACTTT.

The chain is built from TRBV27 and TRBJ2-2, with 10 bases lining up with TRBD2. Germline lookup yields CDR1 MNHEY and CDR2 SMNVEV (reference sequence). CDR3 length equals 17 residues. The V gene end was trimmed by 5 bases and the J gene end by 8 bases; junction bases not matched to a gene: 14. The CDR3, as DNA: TGTGCCAGCAGTCCTCCCCCGGCTAGCGGGAGAGCTGGGGAGCTGTTTTTT. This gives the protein CASSPPPASGRAGELFF.

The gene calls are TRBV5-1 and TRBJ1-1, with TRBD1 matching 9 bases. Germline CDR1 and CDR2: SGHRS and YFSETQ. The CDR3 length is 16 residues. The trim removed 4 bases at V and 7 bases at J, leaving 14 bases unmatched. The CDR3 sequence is CASSKTGGAFLGEAFF. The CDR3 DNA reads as TGCGCCAGCAGCAAAACAGGGGGCGCATTCTTGGGTGAAGCTTTCTTT.

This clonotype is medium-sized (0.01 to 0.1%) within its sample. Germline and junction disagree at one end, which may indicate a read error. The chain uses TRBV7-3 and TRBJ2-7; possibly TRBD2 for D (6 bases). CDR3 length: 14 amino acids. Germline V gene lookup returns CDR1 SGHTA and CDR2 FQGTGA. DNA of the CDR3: TGTGCAAGCAGCTTATGGGACTGGGGGGACGAACAGTACTTC. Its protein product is CASSLWDWGDEQYF. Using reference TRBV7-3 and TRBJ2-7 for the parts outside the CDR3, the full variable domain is GAGVSQTPSNKVTEKGKYVELRCDPISGHTALYWYRQSLGQGPEFLIYFQGTGAADDSGLPNDRFFAVRPEGSVSTLKIQRTERGDSAVYLCASSLWDWGDEQYFGPGTRLTVT.

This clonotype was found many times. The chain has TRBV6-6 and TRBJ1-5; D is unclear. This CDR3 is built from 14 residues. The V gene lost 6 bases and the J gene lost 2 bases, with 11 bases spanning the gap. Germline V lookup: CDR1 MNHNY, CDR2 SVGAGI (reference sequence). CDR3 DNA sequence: TGTGCCAGCAGCAAGCCTCCAGGCAATCAGCCCCAGCATTTT. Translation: CASSKPPGNQPQHF.

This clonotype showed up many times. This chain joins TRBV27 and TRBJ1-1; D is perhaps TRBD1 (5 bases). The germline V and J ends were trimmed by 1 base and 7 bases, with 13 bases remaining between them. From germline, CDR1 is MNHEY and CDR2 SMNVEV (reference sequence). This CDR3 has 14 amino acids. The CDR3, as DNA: TGTGCCAGCAGTTTATTTTATAGGGGAGATGAAGCTTTCTTT. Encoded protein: CASSLFYRGDEAFF.

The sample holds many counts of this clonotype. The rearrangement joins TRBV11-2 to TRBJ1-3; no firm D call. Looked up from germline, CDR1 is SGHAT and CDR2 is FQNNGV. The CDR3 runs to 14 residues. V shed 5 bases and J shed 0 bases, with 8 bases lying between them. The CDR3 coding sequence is TGTGCCAGCAGCCCTCAGCCCTCTGGAAACACCATATATTTT. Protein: CASSPQPSGNTIYF.